This note documents a single T cell receptor (beta chain) sequence. Only in-frame clones appear in the TCRdb table, and some are missing; sequencing was by immunoSEQ multiplex PCR. The sample holds about 89,000 clones; around 94% are singletons and the top ten take over 0.2%. The sample originates from a study of OX40 agonist ivuxolimab in advanced cancers. For the study at large: The dose of intravenous ivuxolimab that patients received every 2 weeks ranged from 0.01 to 10 mg/kg. Patients undergoing dose escalation presented with hepatocellular carcinoma, melanoma, renal cell or head and neck cancer. Participants averaged approximately 60 years of age (range roughly 20 to 90) and were 75% to 90% male.

The source is an adult with an advanced solid tumor such as melanoma, head and neck, liver or kidney cancer. The material sequenced was CD4+ or CD8+ T cells sorted from blood, taken in a trial of the OX40 agonist ivuxolimab.

The CDR3 protein is CASSQEWGQGMDPQHF. CDR3 sequence (DNA): TGTGCCAGCAGCCAAGAATGGGGACAGGGAATGGATCCCCAGCATTTT. This chain uses TRBV4-2 with TRBJ1-5, with TRBD1 identical over 9 bases. The CDR3 runs 16 residues. The V gene's germline CDR1 is LGHNA and CDR2 YNFKEQ. Losses at the gene ends were 0 bases for V and 10 bases for J; bases not matched to a gene: 10.